Sequencing of this T cell receptor beta chain was carried out in a study of CD8 T cells in ankylosing spondylitis (dated by TCRdb to about 2017). About the full investigation: The study set out to find disease-linked TCR variants by profiling T cell receptor beta repertoires in ankylosing spondylitis patients and healthy donors. The full study cohort comprised 25 or so ankylosing spondylitis patients and approximately 100 healthy donors. Peripheral blood was sampled, and synovial fluid was additionally collected from ankylosing spondylitis patients.

Sequencing was performed on an Illumina HiSeq 2500. Quantitative 5'-RACE with molecular barcodes was the method used to prepare the TCR beta libraries. The study's own analysis went as follows. A new computational method, built on a probabilistic model of VDJ rearrangement, was used to identify disease-linked TCR variants. Using fastp at Q25 and MiXCR, TCRdb reprocessed the public reads and kept productive beta chains. A single entry per CDR3 protein holds the most common genes and DNA from its merged rows. TCRdb's processing, not the authors', yielded these V and J calls. Present in this sample are approximately 500,000 distinct CDR3 sequences, roughly 12% of which were seen just once. The ten top clones hold approximately 7% of the sample. Study-level results and caveats: A TCR beta motif made up of eight or nine highly homologous amino acid variants appeared to be characteristic of blood from ankylosing spondylitis patients. Significant enrichment of the disease-linked clones was reported in matched synovial fluid samples from ankylosing spondylitis patients. The disease-linked clones had a CD8+ phenotype and were found at relatively low frequencies in peripheral blood. Some motif variants had previously been reported in the synovial fluid and blood of reactive arthritis patients, which suggests shared mechanisms of disease initiation.

This clonotype turned up a few times. The specificity of this receptor is unknown. It has no much larger one-base neighbor in the sample; base qualities were not kept. Based on the germline V gene, the CDR1 and CDR2 sequences are SGHRS and YFSETQ. The CDR3 numbers 16 residues from cysteine through phenylalanine. Kept here is only the CDR3 DNA, which spans 48 bases and is read in frame from base 1. Trimmed from V: 7 bases; trimmed from J: 0 bases; junction bases lacking a gene match: 9. Sequenced sample: blood, either unsorted or a sorted T cell fraction (not recorded which). The chain was built from TRBV5-1 and TRBJ1-4; 7 bases in the junction line up with TRBD1. The TCR was taken from a male donor with ankylosing spondylitis. The CDR3 amino acid sequence is: CASREGAQATNEKLFF. The DNA sequence is TGCGCCAGCCGTGAGGGGGCTCAGGCAACTAATGAAAAACTGTTTTTT.